One T cell receptor (beta chain) is described in this entry. This record belongs to a study of tumour-infiltrating T cells in Burkitt lymphoma. Background on the study: Overall and progression-free survival were predicted by productive clonality.

Libraries were prepared by immunoSEQ multiplex PCR; TCRdb keeps only in-frame clonotypes and omits some of them. The sample shows fewer than 8,500 clones, about a sixth of them seen only once. This CDR3 contains 15 residues. The trim removed 4 bases at V and 3 bases at J, leaving 7 bases unmatched. The germline V gene has CDR1 LNHDA and CDR2 SQIVND (reference sequence). The receptor was derived from a human donor with diffuse large B-cell lymphoma. The source material was tumor tissue. The V gene is TRBV19, the J gene TRBJ2-7; 9 nucleotides agree with TRBD2. In DNA form, the CDR3 reads TGTGCCAGTAGTACATTAGCGGGAGCCCTCTACGAGCAGTACTTC. Protein product: CASSTLAGALYEQYF.